This T cell receptor (beta chain) originates from a study of T cells after yellow fever vaccination. Notes on the study in general: Peaking faster, on day 5 versus 15, the secondary response was nonetheless weaker.

Each CDR3 protein is one row after TCRdb ran MiXCR on the 5' RACE reads. The table shows approximately 26,000 distinct CDR3 sequences, with approximately 4.8% occurring only once. J lost 2 bases, V lost 1 base, and 7 bases had no gene match. This CDR3 has 16 residues. CDR1 and CDR2 from the germline V gene are LGHNA and YNFKEQ. The sequences come from PBMCs, either bulk or a sorted T-cell subset (CD4+, CD8+, memory, or dextramer-sorted; not recorded which), collected on the day of the yellow fever booster vaccination. V is TRBV4-2 and J is TRBJ2-5; 7 bases align to TRBD2. This clonotype was sampled from a man aged 18 to 29 who received the YFV17D yellow fever vaccine. CDR3 loop: CASSQGRRGMQETQYF. The CDR3 coding sequence is TGTGCCAGCAGCCAAGGTCGGCGGGGGATGCAAGAGACCCAGTACTTC.